This TCR beta chain was found in a study of blood T cell repertoires in COVID-19 (dated by TCRdb to the early 2020s). Background for the entire study: Collaborator samples came from the United States, Italy and Spain and covered acute and convalescent phases of COVID-19. The repertoires were made available in a free public database intended to serve as a resource for research on the immune response to SARS-CoV-2. Deeply sampled blood TCRbeta repertoires from subjects exposed to, actively infected with, or recovered from COVID-19 were included in the dataset. The prospective study material was composed of cDNA or gDNA derived from T cells, B-cell-depleted T cells, or PBMCs. The samples were drawn from two sources: the first 160 participants of the ongoing ImmuneRACE study, and over 950 subjects contributed by 6 global collaborators. Where available, HLA class I and class II types were taken from metadata supplied by the sample provider and were not determined by assay-based typing. Nearly every sample came with metadata listing a de-identified subject ID, COVID-19 status, age in years and sex.

Each collaborating institution followed its own protocols to collect whole blood in K2EDTA tubes. Collaborator samples were shipped for TCRbeta analysis as frozen whole blood, isolated PBMCs, or DNA extracted from either sample type. A remark on this clone: No antigen is known for it. No quality values exist for individual bases; no much larger clone is one base distant.

The immunoSEQ Assay, a bias-controlled multiplex PCR, was used to amplify TCRbeta CDR3 regions from genomic DNA. The authors' analysis ran thus. Nucleated cell counts per sample were estimated from amplification of reference gene primers within the assay. Sequence reads were collapsed and filtered to measure the absolute abundance of every unique TCRbeta CDR3 rearrangement. For each sample, productive Simpson clonality was calculated as the square root of Simpson's diversity index over productive rearrangements. TCRdb stores this immuneACCESS table with in-frame sequences only. Part of the clones is absent; in the studies checked, under half of the shortfall reflects unresolved V genes, and no reason is known for the rest. V, J and clone size reflect that table, while D and trimming were determined from the DNA. For this sample the table gives 93,000 or so clones, of which nearly 90% were detected only once. The top ten clonotypes cover around 3.3% of the sample.

Spanning cysteine to phenylalanine, the CDR3 consists of 11 amino acids. The kept DNA is CDR3 alone, 33 bases in frame from the first base. The germline V gene (reference sequence) provides CDR1 DFQATT and CDR2 SNEGSKA. Here is what the overall study found, with its caveats: The quantity of clinical and demographic metadata differed by source and by participant and was supplied without curation.

Here the chain combines TRBV20-1 and TRBJ2-7, and TRBD1 may be the D gene, going by 5 matching bases. Sequenced input: peripheral blood. The receptor's source is a man in his fifties or sixties in a cohort sampled during active COVID-19. For the CDR3, the sequence is CAMTDSYEQYF. Here is the DNA: TGCGCTATGACCGACAGTTACGAGCAGTACTTC.